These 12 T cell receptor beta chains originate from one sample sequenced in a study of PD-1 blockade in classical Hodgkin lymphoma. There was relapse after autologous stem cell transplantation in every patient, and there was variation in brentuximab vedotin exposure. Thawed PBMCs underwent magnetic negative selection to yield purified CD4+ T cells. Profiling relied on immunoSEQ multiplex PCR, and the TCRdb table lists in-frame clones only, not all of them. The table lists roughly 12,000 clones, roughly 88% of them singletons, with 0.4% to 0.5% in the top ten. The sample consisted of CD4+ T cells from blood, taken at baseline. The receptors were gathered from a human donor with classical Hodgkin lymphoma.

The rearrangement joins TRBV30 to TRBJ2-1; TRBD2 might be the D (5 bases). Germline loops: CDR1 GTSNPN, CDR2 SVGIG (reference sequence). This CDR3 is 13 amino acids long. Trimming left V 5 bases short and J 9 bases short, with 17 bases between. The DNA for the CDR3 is TGTGCCTGGGGGGAACGGACTGTTGGTGAGCAGTTCTTC. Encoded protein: CAWGERTVGEQFF.

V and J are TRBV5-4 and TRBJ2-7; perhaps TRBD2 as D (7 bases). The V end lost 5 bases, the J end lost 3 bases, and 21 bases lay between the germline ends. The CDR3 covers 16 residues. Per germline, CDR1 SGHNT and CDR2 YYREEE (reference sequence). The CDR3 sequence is CASSLGGAFRIYEQYF. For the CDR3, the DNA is TGTGCCAGCAGTTTAGGGGGGGCTTTTCGGATCTACGAGCAGTACTTC.

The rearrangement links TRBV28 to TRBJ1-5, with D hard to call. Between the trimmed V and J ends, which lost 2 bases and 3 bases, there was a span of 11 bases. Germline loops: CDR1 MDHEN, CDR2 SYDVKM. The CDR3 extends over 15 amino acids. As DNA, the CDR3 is TGTGCCAGCAGTTTAGAGGGCAGGATCAATCAGCCCCAGCATTTT. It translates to CASSLEGRINQPQHF.

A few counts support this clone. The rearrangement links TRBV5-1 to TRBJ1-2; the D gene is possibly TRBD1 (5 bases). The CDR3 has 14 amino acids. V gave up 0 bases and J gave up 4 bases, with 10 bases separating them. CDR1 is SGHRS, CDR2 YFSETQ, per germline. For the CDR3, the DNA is TGCGCCAGCAGCTTGGAGGGGCGATCCTATGGCTACACCTTC. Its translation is CASSLEGRSYGYTF.

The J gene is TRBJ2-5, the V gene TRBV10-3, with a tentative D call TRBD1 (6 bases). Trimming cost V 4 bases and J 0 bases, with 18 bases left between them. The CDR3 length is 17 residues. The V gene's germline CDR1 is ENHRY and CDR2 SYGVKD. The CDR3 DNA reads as TGTGCCATCAGTGGTGGACTTAAACAGGGCTACCAAGAGACCCAGTACTTC. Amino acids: CAISGGLKQGYQETQYF.

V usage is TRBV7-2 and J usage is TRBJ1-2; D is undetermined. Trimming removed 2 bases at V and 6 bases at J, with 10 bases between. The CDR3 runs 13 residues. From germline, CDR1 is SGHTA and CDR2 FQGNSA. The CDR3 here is CASSLRPLNGYTF. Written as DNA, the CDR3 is TGTGCCAGCAGCTTAAGGCCCCTGAATGGCTACACCTTC.

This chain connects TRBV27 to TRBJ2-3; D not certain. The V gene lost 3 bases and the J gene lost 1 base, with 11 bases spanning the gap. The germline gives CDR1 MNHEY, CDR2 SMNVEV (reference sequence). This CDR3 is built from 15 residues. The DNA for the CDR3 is TGTGCCAGCAGTTTCGGCATCCCCCGCACAGATACGCAGTATTTT. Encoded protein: CASSFGIPRTDTQYF.

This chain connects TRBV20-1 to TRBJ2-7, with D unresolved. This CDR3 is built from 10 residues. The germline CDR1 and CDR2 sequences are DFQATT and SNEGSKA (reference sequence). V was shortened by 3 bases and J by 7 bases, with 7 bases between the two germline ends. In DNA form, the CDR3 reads TGCAGTGCTAGTAGTCATGAGCAGTACTTC. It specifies CSASSHEQYF.

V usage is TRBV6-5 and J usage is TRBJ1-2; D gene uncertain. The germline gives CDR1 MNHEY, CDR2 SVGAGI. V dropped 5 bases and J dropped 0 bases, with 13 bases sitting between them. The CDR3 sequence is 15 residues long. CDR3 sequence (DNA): TGTGCCAGCAGTCACCGACTCGCCTCTAACTATGGCTACACCTTC. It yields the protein CASSHRLASNYGYTF.

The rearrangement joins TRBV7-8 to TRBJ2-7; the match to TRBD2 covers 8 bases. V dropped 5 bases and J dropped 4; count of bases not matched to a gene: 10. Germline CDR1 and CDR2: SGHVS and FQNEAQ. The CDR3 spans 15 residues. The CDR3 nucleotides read TGTGCCAGCAGCAACCGCCCGCGGGGGGTATACGAGCAGTACTTC. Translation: CASSNRPRGVYEQYF.

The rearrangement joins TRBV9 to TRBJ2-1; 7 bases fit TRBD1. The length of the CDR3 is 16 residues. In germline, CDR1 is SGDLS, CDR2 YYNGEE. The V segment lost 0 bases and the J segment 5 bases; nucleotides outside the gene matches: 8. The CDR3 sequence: CASSVEDWTGNNEQFF. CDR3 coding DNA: TGTGCCAGCAGCGTAGAGGATTGGACAGGTAACAATGAGCAGTTCTTC.

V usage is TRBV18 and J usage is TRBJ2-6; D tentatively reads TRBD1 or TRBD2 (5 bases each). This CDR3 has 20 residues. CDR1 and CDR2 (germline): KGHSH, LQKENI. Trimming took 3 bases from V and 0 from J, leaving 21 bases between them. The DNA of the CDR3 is TGTGCCAGCTCACCTAGGGTCATGGGGGTCCAATTCTCTGGGGCCAACGTCCTGACTTTC. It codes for CASSPRVMGVQFSGANVLTF.